Each of the 18 T cell receptor beta chains below was sequenced from the same sample in a study of blood T cells in healthy people across ages (dated by TCRdb to the mid-2010s). Libraries were constructed by 5' RACE. Sequencing relied on an Illumina HiSeq 2500. A second PCR of about 7 to 12 cycles was run with a J-beta primer mix and a sample-barcoded 5' primer. In-frame beta chains were kept once TCRdb had trimmed the public reads at Q25 with fastp and called clones with MiXCR. Each entry is one CDR3 protein sequence, shown with its most common DNA and genes. A total of over a million distinct CDR3 sequences appear in this sample, 35% to 45% of them only once. The ten largest clones capture 4% of the sample. Specimen: blood. The receptors derive from a woman aged 18-29 years in good health.

In this sample, this clonotype turned up a few times. The V call is TRBV9, the J call TRBJ2-3, with 7 bases fitting TRBD1. This CDR3 is built from 14 residues. The junction had 7 bases not matched to a gene; V was cut back by 3 bases and J by 6 bases. In germline, CDR1 is SGDLS, CDR2 YYNGEE. CDR3 bases: TGTGCCAGCAGCGACGGACCGGGACAGGATACGCAGTATTTT. It yields the protein CASSDGPGQDTQYF.

About this clonotype itself: This may stem from a read error, because a much larger clone lies one nucleotide away. The chain employs TRBV5-1 and TRBJ2-3, with TRBD1 matching over 7 bases. Germline V lookup: CDR1 SGHRS, CDR2 YFSETQ. The V gene end was trimmed by 3 bases and the J gene end by 2 bases; junction bases not matched to a gene: 3. The CDR3 spans 14 residues. CDR3 coding DNA: TGCGCCAGCAGCTGGGGACAGATCACAGATACGCAGTATTTT. Its protein is CASSWGQITDTQYF.

The V and J genes are TRBV12-3 or TRBV12-4 and TRBJ1-6; D unresolved. The CDR3 sequence is 16 residues long. The V gene lost 4 bases and the J gene lost 0 bases, with 10 bases spanning the gap. The CDR3 DNA follows: TGTGCCAGCAGTTACGGCCAAAGCTCCTATAATTCACCCCTCCACTTT. It codes for CASSYGQSSYNSPLHF.

CDR3 coding DNA: TGTGCCAGCCAAGGGACTAGCGGACCGTACATTCAGTACTTC. Translating it yields CASQGTSGPYIQYF. V gene TRBV6-5 combines with J gene TRBJ2-4; 11 nucleotides align to TRBD2. The CDR3 length is 14 residues. Per the germline V gene, CDR1 is MNHEY and CDR2 is SVGAGI. J gave up 8 bases and V 8 bases, and 8 bases lay outside the gene matches.

The V call is TRBV7-3, the J call TRBJ2-3; 8 bases align to TRBD2. This CDR3 has 19 amino acids. The V gene end was trimmed by 5 bases and the J gene end by 0 bases; junction bases not matched to a gene: 16. CDR1 and CDR2 from the germline V gene are SGHTA and FQGTGA. Written as DNA, the CDR3 is TGTGCCAGCAGCCGACAGACAAGTAGCGGGGCCGCTAGCACAGATACGCAGTATTTT. This encodes CASSRQTSSGAASTDTQYF.

The rearrangement links TRBV25-1 to TRBJ2-5, with 7 bases aligning to TRBD2. V shed 3 bases and J 0 bases; nucleotides not matched to a gene: 13. Germline assignment: CDR1 MGHDK and CDR2 SYGVNS. This CDR3 spans 18 amino acids. CDR3 in DNA: TGTGCCAGCAGTGACACAGCGGGAAGACCTCCGTACCAAGAGACCCAGTACTTC. The encoded protein is CASSDTAGRPPYQETQYF.

V usage is TRBV12-3 or TRBV12-4 and J usage is TRBJ2-5; D possibly uses TRBD1 or TRBD2 (5 bases each). Deletions cut 5 bases from V and 3 bases from J, with 13 bases between. The CDR3 is made up of 14 amino acids. This CDR3 is CASSVSGQEETQYF. The CDR3 nucleotides read TGTGCCAGCAGTGTATCGGGGCAGGAAGAGACCCAGTACTTC.

This chain links TRBV28 with TRBJ2-5; D not resolved. The CDR3 extends over 13 amino acids. Trimming shortened V by 2 bases and J by 5 bases, and 9 bases separated the two germline ends. From germline, CDR1 is MDHEN and CDR2 SYDVKM. CDR3 region: CASSLVHRETQYF. The CDR3 DNA reads as TGTGCCAGCAGTTTAGTACACCGCGAGACCCAGTACTTC.

The chain uses TRBV29-1 and TRBJ1-1; D not certain. V was shortened by 2 bases and J by 0 bases, with 10 bases between the two germline ends. Germline CDR1 reads SQVTM; CDR2 reads ANQGSEA. The CDR3 spans 14 residues. The CDR3 loop is CSVERRALNTEAFF. As DNA, the CDR3 is TGCAGCGTTGAAAGGCGGGCCTTGAACACTGAAGCTTTCTTT.

V gene TRBV5-1 combines with J gene TRBJ1-4; 7 bases fit TRBD1. The CDR3 is 14 residues long. From germline, CDR1 is SGHRS and CDR2 YFSETQ. Trimming took 4 bases from V and 5 from J; bases not matched to a gene: 5. The chain's CDR3 is CASSTGQQNEKLFF. The CDR3 DNA is TGCGCCAGCAGCACGGGACAGCAGAATGAAAAACTGTTTTTT.

This clonotype occurred a few times. The V and J genes are TRBV29-1 and TRBJ2-1; TRBD1 aligns across 7 bases. With 5 bases clipped from V and 10 bases from J, the junction kept 14 bases outside the gene matches. This CDR3 spans 14 amino acids. Germline V lookup: CDR1 SQVTM, CDR2 ANQGSEA. In nucleotides, the CDR3 is TGCAGCGTTATCAGCCTAAACAGGGGAGAAGAGCAGTTCTTC. Amino acids: CSVISLNRGEEQFF.

Points on this clonotype: This may be a read error: a much more frequent sequence differs by one nucleotide. The chain employs TRBV5-6 and TRBJ1-2; D not resolved. Germline loops: CDR1 SGHDT, CDR2 YYEEEE. Between the trimmed V and J ends, which lost 5 bases and 2 bases, there was a span of 19 bases. The CDR3 has 16 residues. For the CDR3, the DNA is TGTGCCAGCAGGGACTGCCTCACCCGGAACAACTATGGCTACACCTTC. Amino acids: CASRDCLTRNNYGYTF.

This clonotype came up many times. J is TRBJ2-1 and V is TRBV7-2; 9 bases fit TRBD1. The J segment lost 5 bases and the V segment lost 5 bases, leaving 4 bases of the junction unmatched. Germline V CDR1 and CDR2: SGHTA, FQGNSA. The CDR3 totals 14 residues. The CDR3 protein is CASSLGQGDNEQFF. The CDR3 nucleotides are TGTGCCAGCAGCCTGGGACAGGGAGACAATGAGCAGTTCTTC.

The chain uses TRBV6-1 and TRBJ2-6; 8 nucleotides match TRBD1. This CDR3 spans 17 amino acids. Trimming cost V 0 bases and J 4 bases; bases outside gene matches: 5. CDR1 MNHNS and CDR2 SASEGT come from the germline V gene. As DNA, the CDR3 is TGTGCCAGCAGTGAAGCCGGACAGGGTGACGGGGCCAACGTCCTGACTTTC. It yields the protein CASSEAGQGDGANVLTF.

The gene calls are TRBV11-2 and TRBJ2-3, with a weak D call TRBD1 (6 bases). The CDR3 runs to 15 residues. Germline values: CDR1 SGHAT, CDR2 FQNNGV. V lost 2 bases and J lost 9, with 18 bases in between. The CDR3 sequence is CASSLPQGPVMTQYF. CDR3 bases: TGTGCCAGCAGCTTACCACAGGGCCCCGTTATGACGCAGTATTTT.

This clonotype appeared a few times. The chain carries TRBV3-1 and TRBJ1-1; 8 bases map to TRBD1. The CDR3 spans 11 residues. The trim removed 5 bases at V and 9 bases at J, leaving 2 bases unmatched. Germline V gene sequence: CDR1 LGHDT, CDR2 YNNKEL (reference sequence). CDR3 sequence reads: CASSRDRQAFF. CDR3 DNA sequence: TGTGCCAGCAGCAGGGACAGGCAAGCTTTCTTT. Supplemented by reference TRBV3-1 and TRBJ1-1, the full variable domain reads DTAVSQTPKYLVTQMGNDKSIKCEQNLGHDTMYWYKQDSKKFLKIMFSYNNKELIINETVPNRFSPKSPDKAHLNLHINSLELGDSAVYFCASSRDRQAFFGQGTRLTVV.

This clonotype was recorded at least ten times. This sequence joins TRBV29-1 and TRBJ2-4; TRBD2 matches 8 bases. The CDR3 spans 12 residues. V lost 7 bases and J lost 5; bases outside the gene matches: 4. Germline CDR1 and CDR2: SQVTM and ANQGSEA. Here the CDR3 DNA reads TGCAGCGCGGGAGGGGTCGAAAACATTCAGTACTTC. This gives the protein CSAGGVENIQYF.

The rearrangement links TRBV20-1 to TRBJ2-7; D unresolved. Germline V gene lookup returns CDR1 DFQATT and CDR2 SNEGSKA (reference sequence). The CDR3 is 12 amino acids. With 3 bases removed from V and 2 bases from J, the gap between germline ends came to 8 bases. The CDR3 DNA reads TGCAGTGCTAGGGACCAACCCTACGAGCAGTACTTC. It translates to CSARDQPYEQYF.